The source of this T cell receptor (beta chain) is a study of blood T cell repertoires in COVID-19 (dated by TCRdb to 2018 to 2021). The study in broad terms: Samples from collaborators originated in the United States, Italy and Spain and spanned both the acute and convalescent phases of COVID-19. Where available, HLA class I and class II types were taken from metadata supplied by the sample provider and were not determined by assay-based typing. Samples were obtained from the ongoing ImmuneRACE study (first 160 participants) and from about 1,300 subjects provided by 6 global collaborators. The prospective study material was composed of cDNA or gDNA derived from T cells, B-cell-depleted T cells, or PBMCs. Nearly every sample came with metadata listing a de-identified subject ID, COVID-19 status, age in years and sex. The repertoires were made available in a free public database intended to serve as a resource for research on the immune response to SARS-CoV-2. Subjects who had been exposed to COVID-19, were actively infected with it, or had recovered from it provided the deeply sampled blood TCRbeta repertoires that made up the dataset. Paper-wide results and their limitations: Clinical and demographic metadata were provided uncurated, with the amount varying by source and participant.

Samples from volunteer blood donors who had recovered from COVID-19 were contributed by a second Seattle source. Collaborating institutions collected whole blood in K2EDTA tubes following their own protocols. Collaborator samples were shipped for TCRbeta analysis as frozen whole blood, isolated PBMCs, or DNA extracted from either sample type. A word on this clone: The specificity of this receptor is unknown. No quality values exist for individual bases; no much larger clone is one base distant.

TCRbeta CDR3 regions were amplified from genomic DNA using the immunoSEQ Assay, a bias-controlled multiplex PCR. As for the original processing: Within the assay, amplification of reference gene primers was used to estimate how many nucleated cells each sample contained. To quantify the absolute abundance of each unique TCRbeta CDR3 rearrangement, sequence reads were collapsed and filtered. For each sample, productive Simpson clonality was calculated as the square root of Simpson's diversity index across productive rearrangements. This immuneACCESS table, as held by TCRdb, lists in-frame sequences with V and J called but not all clones. Of the missing ones, under half trace to an unresolved V gene in checked studies; the others have no known cause. V, J and clone size were drawn from that table, and D and trimming were deduced from the DNA. Recorded for this sample are under 150,000 clones; around 85% of them occurred a single time. The biggest ten clones account for around 20% of the sample.

This sequence originates from a woman aged 45-60 years who had recovered from COVID-19. The sample was peripheral blood.

CDR3 region: CAIRGVAGANEQYF. The nucleotide sequence reads as follows: TGTGCCATCCGAGGGGTCGCGGGAGCGAACGAGCAGTACTTC. The chain couples TRBV10-3 to TRBJ2-7, with 7 junctional bases fitting TRBD2. From cysteine to phenylalanine, the CDR3 is 14 amino acids long. Only CDR3 DNA is held: 42 bases, read in frame from base 1. After removal of 8 bases from V and 5 bases from J, the junction retains 12 bases not matched to a gene. CDR1 ENHRY and CDR2 SYGVKD are derived from the germline V gene.